This TCR beta chain was captured in a study of identical twins. Findings of the study overall: Zero-insertion analyses might be partly confounded by invariant T cells like MAIT and iNKT. A lower insertion count was a feature of abundant cord blood beta clonotypes, with no such feature in memory repertoires. Out-of-frame TCR alpha sharing in monozygotic twins exceeded recombination model predictions.

The CDR3 consists of 15 residues. V shed 1 base, J shed 2 bases, and the junction held 5 bases outside the gene matches. Germline V gives CDR1 SEHNR, CDR2 FQNEAQ (reference sequence). This clonotype was seen only a few times. The antigen remains unidentified. Template switching supplied a universal primer site; unique molecular identifiers were carried on the cDNA. MiXCR was run by TCRdb on the 5' RACE reads, yielding one entry per CDR3 protein. The sample has roughly 230,000 distinct CDR3 sequences, approximately 8.3% seen once. These data were likewise used in another study, on yellow fever vaccine responses in identical twins.

This chain links TRBV7-9 with TRBJ2-7; 7 nucleotides match TRBD1. The sequencing sample was made of CD8+ T cells sorted from blood. The receptor was isolated from a woman between 18 and 30 years old in good health. The chain's CDR3 is CASSLGTGATYEQYF. CDR3 in DNA: TGTGCCAGCAGCTTAGGTACAGGGGCGACCTACGAGCAGTACTTC.